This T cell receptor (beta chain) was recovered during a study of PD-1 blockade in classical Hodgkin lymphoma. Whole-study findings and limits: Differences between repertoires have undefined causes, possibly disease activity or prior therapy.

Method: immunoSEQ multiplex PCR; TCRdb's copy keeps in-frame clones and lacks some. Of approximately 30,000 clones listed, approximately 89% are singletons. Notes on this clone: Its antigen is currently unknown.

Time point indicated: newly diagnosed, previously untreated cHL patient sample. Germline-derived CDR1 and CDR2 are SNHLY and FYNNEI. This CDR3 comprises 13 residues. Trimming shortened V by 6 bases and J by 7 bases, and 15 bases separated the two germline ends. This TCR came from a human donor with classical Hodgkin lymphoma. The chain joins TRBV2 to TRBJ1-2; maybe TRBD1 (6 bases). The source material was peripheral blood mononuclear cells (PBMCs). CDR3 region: CASSFTGSGGYTF. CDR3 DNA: TGTGCCAGCAGCTTTACAGGGTCCGGTGGCTACACCTTC.